These T cell receptor beta chains were read from a single sample in a study of cytomegalovirus exposure and HLA in healthy donors. Assay: immunoSEQ multiplex PCR; the TCRdb copy retains only in-frame clones and omits some. This sample has 210,000 or so clones, with 78% found just once. Sequencing used PBMCs. Receptors originate from a boy between 5 and 17 years old in good health and CMV-seronegative. CDR3s include the opening cysteine and the closing phenylalanine or tryptophan. The D gene is left open where the match is weak. Rows give clone size only sometimes, using once, few, many, or a class for an expanded clone.

>NA|TRBV7-9|TRBJ2-2|NA
CSSSLVGRTITGELFF
TGTTCCAGCAGCTTAGTGGGACGGACTATTACCGGGGAGCTGTTTTTT
>TRBD2|TRBV25-1|TRBJ2-1|NA
CASHYGGEQFF
TGTGCCAGCCATTACGGGGGGGAGCAGTTCTTC
>TRBD1|TRBV5-1|TRBJ1-1|NA
CASSPTGGNTEAFF
TGCGCCAGCAGCCCGACAGGGGGGAACACTGAAGCTTTCTTT
>NA|TRBV2|TRBJ2-1|once
CASSFTRSSYNEQFF
TGTGCCAGCAGCTTTACTAGGAGCTCCTACAATGAGCAGTTCTTC
>TRBD1|TRBV7-3|TRBJ2-2|NA
CASSLTGDGELFF
TGTGCCAGCAGCCTCACAGGGGACGGGGAGCTGTTTTTT
>NA|TRBV30|TRBJ2-1|NA
CAWSVNEDEQFF
TGTGCCTGGAGTGTAAACGAGGATGAGCAGTTCTTC
>TRBD1|TRBV5-1|TRBJ1-1|NA
CASSLEGGRNTEAFF
TGCGCCAGCAGCTTGGAAGGGGGCAGAAACACTGAAGCTTTCTTT
>NA|TRBV25-1|TRBJ1-3|NA
CASSEYFYGLPSGNTIYF
TGTGCCAGCAGTGAATATTTTTACGGACTTCCCTCTGGAAACACCATATATTTT
>NA|TRBV25-1|TRBJ2-3|NA
CASSEYQGSTDTQYF
TGTGCCAGCAGTGAATACCAGGGTAGCACAGATACGCAGTATTTT
>NA|TRBV10-3|TRBJ2-7|NA
CAIRETGGEVYEQYF
TGTGCCATCAGGGAAACAGGGGGGGAGGTCTACGAGCAGTACTTC
>NA|TRBV5-4|TRBJ1-1|NA
CASSPEGLNTEAFF
TGTGCCAGCAGCCCTGAGGGCCTGAACACTGAAGCTTTCTTT
>TRBD2|TRBV2|TRBJ2-5|NA
CASSRRLAGKTQYF
TGTGCCAGCAGCCGGAGGCTAGCGGGGAAGACCCAGTACTTC
>TRBD1|TRBV6-6|TRBJ1-6|NA
CASVGQGHSPLHF
TGTGCCAGCGTGGGACAGGGTCATTCACCCCTCCACTTT
>TRBD2|TRBV19|TRBJ2-7|NA
CASRAGGSGEQYF
TGTGCCAGTCGAGCGGGGGGAAGCGGCGAGCAGTACTTC
>TRBD2|TRBV15|TRBJ2-5|NA
CATSSPSGRRIGETQYF
TGTGCCACCAGTAGTCCTAGCGGGAGACGTATCGGAGAGACCCAGTACTTC
>TRBD1|TRBV18|TRBJ1-1|few
CASSPQERRTGPNTEAFF
TGTGCCAGCTCACCTCAAGAGAGAAGGACAGGGCCTAACACTGAAGCTTTCTTT
>TRBD1|TRBV19|TRBJ2-7|NA
CASSLDRGPYEQYF
TGTGCCAGTAGTCTCGACAGGGGGCCCTACGAGCAGTACTTC
>NA|TRBV5-1|TRBJ1-2|NA
CASSQSRQADGYTF
TGCGCCAGCAGCCAGTCACGGCAGGCCGATGGCTACACCTTC
>TRBD2|TRBV6-1|TRBJ2-1|NA
CASSLGLMSNEQFF
TGTGCCAGCAGTTTGGGACTAATGTCAAATGAGCAGTTCTTC
>NA|TRBV5-6|TRBJ2-7|NA
CASSLVLPGHEQYF
TGTGCCAGCAGCTTGGTATTGCCAGGCCACGAGCAGTACTTC
>TRBD1|TRBV30|TRBJ1-1|NA
CAWEQGGGTEAFF
TGTGCCTGGGAGCAGGGGGGAGGCACTGAAGCTTTCTTT
>TRBD2|TRBV7-6|TRBJ2-1|NA
CASSRVGLAGDAEQFF
TGTGCCAGCAGCCGGGTGGGACTAGCGGGAGATGCTGAGCAGTTCTTC
>TRBD1|TRBV5-5|TRBJ1-1|NA
CASRRTGGSANTEAFF
TGTGCCAGCAGGCGGACAGGGGGCTCCGCCAACACTGAAGCTTTCTTT
>TRBD2|TRBV10-1|TRBJ2-7|NA
CASSRLAGVLSEQYF
TGCGCCTCGAGCAGGCTAGCGGGGGTCCTCTCCGAGCAGTACTTC
>NA|TRBV7-9|TRBJ2-5|NA
CASSPRQLGTQYF
TGTGCCAGCAGCCCGCGACAGTTAGGGACCCAGTACTTC
>NA|TRBV4-1|TRBJ2-2|NA
CASSQTDRTNTGELFF
TGCGCCAGCAGCCAAACCGACAGGACTAACACCGGGGAGCTGTTTTTT
>NA|TRBV5-4|TRBJ2-7|NA
CASSLRGALSYEQYF
TGTGCCAGCAGCTTGCGGGGGGCCCTCTCCTACGAGCAGTACTTC
>TRBD1|TRBV7-9|TRBJ2-7|NA
CASSFTGGGPGEQYF
TGTGCCAGCAGCTTTACAGGGGGCGGACCGGGCGAGCAGTACTTC
>TRBD1|TRBV27|TRBJ1-6|NA
CASSPGQGLYSPLHF
TGTGCCAGCAGTCCAGGACAGGGCCTATATTCACCCCTCCACTTT
>NA|TRBV14|TRBJ2-1|NA
CASSPVFGSSYNEQFF
TGTGCCAGCAGCCCTGTCTTTGGGAGCTCCTACAATGAGCAGTTCTTC
>TRBD1|TRBV29-1|TRBJ2-7|NA
CSVETGGASEQYF
TGCAGCGTAGAAACAGGGGGCGCGTCCGAGCAGTACTTC
>NA|TRBV29-1|TRBJ2-7|NA
CSVEEVGGIYEQYF
TGCAGCGTTGAAGAAGTTGGAGGTATCTACGAGCAGTACTTC
>TRBD2|TRBV11-3|TRBJ2-5|NA
CASSLESRTSGVAQYF
TGTGCCAGCAGCTTAGAGTCTCGGACTAGCGGGGTTGCACAGTACTTC
>TRBD1|TRBV19|TRBJ1-2|NA
CASTPGQAYGYTF
TGTGCCAGTACCCCCGGACAGGCCTATGGCTACACCTTC
>NA|TRBV11-3|TRBJ2-7|NA
CASSFRSSPYEQYF
TGTGCCAGCAGCTTCCGGAGTTCCCCCTACGAGCAGTACTTC
>NA|TRBV6-5|TRBJ2-1|NA
CASSYSSGGPYNEQFF
TGTGCCAGCAGTTACTCATCGGGGGGCCCCTACAATGAGCAGTTCTTC
>NA|TRBV6-6|TRBJ1-2|NA
CASSYEGDGYTF
TGTGCCAGCAGTTACGAGGGGGATGGCTACACCTTC
>NA|TRBV13|TRBJ2-1|NA
CASSLGRGTYNEQFF
TGTGCCAGCAGCTTAGGCCGGGGTACCTACAATGAGCAGTTCTTC
>NA|TRBV9|TRBJ1-2|few
CASSSGGGYGYTF
TGTGCCAGCAGCTCGGGGGGGGGCTATGGCTACACCTTC
>TRBD2|TRBV4-2|TRBJ2-1|once
CASSQGLAGGPLFHEQFF
TGTGCCAGCAGCCAAGGCTTAGCGGGAGGGCCCCTATTTCATGAGCAGTTCTTC
>NA|TRBV7-8|TRBJ2-4|few
CASSLERQGIAKNIQYF
TGTGCCAGCAGCTTAGAAAGGCAGGGAATAGCCAAAAACATTCAGTACTTC
>TRBD2|TRBV29-1|TRBJ2-5|NA
CSVEDWSGGAQQETQYF
TGCAGCGTTGAAGATTGGAGCGGGGGGGCTCAGCAGGAGACCCAGTACTTC
>TRBD1|TRBV9|TRBJ2-1|NA
CASSVGQGWHEQFF
TGTGCCAGCAGCGTGGGACAGGGGTGGCATGAGCAGTTCTTC
>NA|TRBV9|TRBJ2-5|once
CASSPRVKETQYF
TGTGCCAGCAGCCCGAGGGTTAAAGAGACCCAGTACTTC
>NA|TRBV18|TRBJ1-1|few
CASSSMQGRVPEAFF
TGTGCCAGCTCATCTATGCAGGGGCGGGTTCCCGAAGCTTTCTTT
>NA|TRBV18|TRBJ1-4|NA
CASSPLMGPDEKLFF
TGTGCCAGCTCACCATTGATGGGGCCGGATGAAAAACTGTTTTTT
>NA|TRBV5-1|TRBJ2-6|NA
CASREFSGANVLTF
TGCGCCAGCAGAGAGTTCTCTGGGGCCAACGTCCTGACTTTC
>NA|TRBV5-6|TRBJ1-6|once
CASSLGTAYSPLHF
TGTGCCAGCAGCTTGGGGACAGCTTATTCACCCCTCCACTTT
>TRBD1|TRBV6-5|TRBJ1-1|NA
CASTQRGQGDTEAFF
TGTGCCAGCACCCAACGGGGACAGGGGGACACTGAAGCTTTCTTT
>NA|TRBV10-3|TRBJ1-2|NA
CAISESNRPRVSDGYTF
TGTGCCATCAGTGAGTCGAACCGCCCCCGGGTGTCGGATGGCTACACCTTC
>TRBD2|TRBV30|TRBJ2-1|few
CAWSPGRGGSDEQFF
TGTGCCTGGAGCCCGGGGCGGGGGGGCTCGGATGAGCAGTTCTTC
>TRBD2|TRBV19|TRBJ2-1|NA
CASRSFSGGFYNEQFF
TGTGCCAGTAGATCGTTTAGCGGGGGGTTTTACAATGAGCAGTTCTTC
>NA|TRBV5-4|TRBJ1-3|NA
CASSLRGTLSGNTIYF
TGTGCCAGCAGCTTGAGGGGTACCCTCTCTGGAAACACCATATATTTT
>TRBD1|TRBV27|TRBJ1-1|NA
CASSLRWTGLNTEAFF
TGTGCCAGCAGTTTACGATGGACAGGGTTGAACACTGAAGCTTTCTTT
>NA|TRBV30|TRBJ1-1|NA
CAWSLTGGLNTEAFF
TGTGCCTGGAGCTTGACGGGAGGACTGAACACTGAAGCTTTCTTT